This TCR beta chain was documented in a study of graft-versus-host responses after intestinal transplantation. Study summary: Multivisceral, liver-intestinal, or isolated intestinal grafts were transplanted into recipients. Study-wide points: Individuals who had graft-donor T cell macrochimerism had allografts that showed high graft-versus-host to host-versus-graft clonal ratios. GvH clones were identified in recipient marrow, with some first appearing in ileum or blood.

The junction had 5 bases not matched to a gene; V was cut back by 2 bases and J by 2 bases. Germline CDR1 SGHVS, CDR2 FQNEAQ. The CDR3 loop spans 15 amino acids. On this clone: Its antigen is currently unknown.

Clones were read by immunoSEQ multiplex PCR, and TCRdb kept only the in-frame ones, dropping some. The sample includes approximately 9,700 clones, 90% to 95% of them seen just once. This TCR was sampled from a human patient who received an intestinal transplant, so some T cells may come from the graft donor. V is TRBV7-8 and J is TRBJ2-7; 8 bases fit TRBD1. This sample comprised bone marrow, obtained more than 500 days after intestinal transplantation. In nucleotides, the CDR3 is TGTGCCAGCAGCTTATACGGGACAGGAACCTACGAGCAGTACTTC. It codes for CASSLYGTGTYEQYF.